This T cell receptor beta chain was identified in a study of cytomegalovirus exposure and HLA in healthy donors. Regarding the study as a whole: Overall, approximately 180 TCR beta chains were annotated as cytomegalovirus-associated. Reported results showed that the classifier diagnosed cytomegalovirus status with high specificity and sensitivity.

The protocol was immunoSEQ multiplex PCR, while the TCRdb copy is restricted to in-frame clones and leaves out a portion. The sample lists some 210,000 clones; less than 85% were seen once. A word on this clone: Its target is not known.

V was pared by 3 bases and J by 12 bases, with 17 bases between. The CDR3 runs 14 residues. Germline V gene sequence: CDR1 MNHEY, CDR2 SMNVEV (reference sequence). This TCR was sampled from a woman between 18 and 29 years old in good health and CMV-seronegative. Sequencing was performed on PBMCs. The J gene is TRBJ1-4, the V gene TRBV27; D is perhaps TRBD1 (5 bases). The CDR3, as DNA: TGTGCCAGCAGTTTTGGGGGAGTCAGCTGGCAACTGTTTTTT. It codes for CASSFGGVSWQLFF.